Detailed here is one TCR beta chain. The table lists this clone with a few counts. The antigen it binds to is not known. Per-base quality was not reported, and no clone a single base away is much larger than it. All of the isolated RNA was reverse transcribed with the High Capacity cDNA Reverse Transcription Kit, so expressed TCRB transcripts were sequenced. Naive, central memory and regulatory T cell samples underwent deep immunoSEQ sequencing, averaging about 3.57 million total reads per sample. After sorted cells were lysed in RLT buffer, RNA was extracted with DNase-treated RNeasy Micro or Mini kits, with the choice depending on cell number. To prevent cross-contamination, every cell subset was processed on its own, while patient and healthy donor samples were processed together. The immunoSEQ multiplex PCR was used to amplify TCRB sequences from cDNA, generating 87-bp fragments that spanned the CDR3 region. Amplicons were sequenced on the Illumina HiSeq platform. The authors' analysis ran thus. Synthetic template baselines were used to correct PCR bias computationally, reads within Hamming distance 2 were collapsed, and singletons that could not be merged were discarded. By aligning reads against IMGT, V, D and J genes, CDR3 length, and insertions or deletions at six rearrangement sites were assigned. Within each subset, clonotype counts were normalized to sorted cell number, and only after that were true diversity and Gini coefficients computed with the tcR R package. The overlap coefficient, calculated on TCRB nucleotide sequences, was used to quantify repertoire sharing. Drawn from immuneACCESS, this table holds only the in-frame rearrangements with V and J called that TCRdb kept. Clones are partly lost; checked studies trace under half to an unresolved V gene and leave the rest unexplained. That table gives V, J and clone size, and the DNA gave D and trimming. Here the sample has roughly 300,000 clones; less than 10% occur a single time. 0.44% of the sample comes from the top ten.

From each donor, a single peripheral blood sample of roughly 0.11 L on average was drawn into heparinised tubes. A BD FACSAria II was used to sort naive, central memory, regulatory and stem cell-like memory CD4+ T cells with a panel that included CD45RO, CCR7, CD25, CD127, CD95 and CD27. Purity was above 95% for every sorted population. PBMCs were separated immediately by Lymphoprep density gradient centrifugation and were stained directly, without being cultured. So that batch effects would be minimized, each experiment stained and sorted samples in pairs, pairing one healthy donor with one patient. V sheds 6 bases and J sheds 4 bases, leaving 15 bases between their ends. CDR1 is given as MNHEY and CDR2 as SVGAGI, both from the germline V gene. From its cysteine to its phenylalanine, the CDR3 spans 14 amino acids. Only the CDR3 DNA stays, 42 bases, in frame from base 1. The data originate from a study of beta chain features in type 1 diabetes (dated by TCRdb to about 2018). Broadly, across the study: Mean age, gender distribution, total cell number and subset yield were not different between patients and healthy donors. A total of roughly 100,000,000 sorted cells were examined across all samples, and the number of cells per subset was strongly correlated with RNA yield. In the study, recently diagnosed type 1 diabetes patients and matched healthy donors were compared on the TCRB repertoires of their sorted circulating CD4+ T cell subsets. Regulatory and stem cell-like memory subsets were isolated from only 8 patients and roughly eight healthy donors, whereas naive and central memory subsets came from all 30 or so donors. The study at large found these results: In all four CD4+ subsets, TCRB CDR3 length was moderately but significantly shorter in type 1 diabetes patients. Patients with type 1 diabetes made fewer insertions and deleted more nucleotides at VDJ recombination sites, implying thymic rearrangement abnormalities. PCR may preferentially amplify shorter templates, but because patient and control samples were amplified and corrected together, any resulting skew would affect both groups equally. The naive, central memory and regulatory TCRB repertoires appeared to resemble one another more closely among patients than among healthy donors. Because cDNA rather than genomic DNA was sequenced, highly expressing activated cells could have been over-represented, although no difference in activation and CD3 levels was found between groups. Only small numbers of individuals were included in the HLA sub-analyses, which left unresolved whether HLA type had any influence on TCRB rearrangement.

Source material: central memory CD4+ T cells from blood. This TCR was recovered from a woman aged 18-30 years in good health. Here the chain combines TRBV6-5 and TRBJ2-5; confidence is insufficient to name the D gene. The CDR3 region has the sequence CASSLTHFAETQYF. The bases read TGTGCCAGCAGCCTGACACATTTCGCAGAGACCCAGTACTTC.